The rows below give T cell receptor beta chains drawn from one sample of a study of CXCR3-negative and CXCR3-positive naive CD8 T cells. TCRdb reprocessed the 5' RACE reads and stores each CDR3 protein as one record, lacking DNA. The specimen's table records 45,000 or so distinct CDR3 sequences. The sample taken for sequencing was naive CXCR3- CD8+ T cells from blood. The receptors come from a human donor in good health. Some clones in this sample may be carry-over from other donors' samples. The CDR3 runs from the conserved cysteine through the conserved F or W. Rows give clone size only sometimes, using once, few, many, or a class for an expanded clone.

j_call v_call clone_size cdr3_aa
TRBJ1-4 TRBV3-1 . CASSRTGSGEKLFF
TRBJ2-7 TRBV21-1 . CASPKDRLVGGNSYEQYF
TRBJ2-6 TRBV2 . CASNQDPVSSGANVLTF
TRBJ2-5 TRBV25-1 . CASIGGLAQETQYF
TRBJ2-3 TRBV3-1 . CASEAGLGGTDTQYF
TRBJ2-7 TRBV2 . CASSEVAGVGYEQYF
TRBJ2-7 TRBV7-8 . CASSQTRVYEQYF
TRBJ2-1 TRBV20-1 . CSARSVYNEQFF
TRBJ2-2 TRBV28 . CASSAQRPRFSRGVMANTGELFF
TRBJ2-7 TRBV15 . CATSVPMGTSSYEQYF
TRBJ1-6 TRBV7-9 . CTSSFPERESSYNSPLHF
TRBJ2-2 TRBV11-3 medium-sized CASSDRQPGGGTGELFF
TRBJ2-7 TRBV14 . CASSQANSYEQYF
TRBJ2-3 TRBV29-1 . CSASYRGESTDTQYF
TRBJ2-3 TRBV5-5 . CASSLYQGADTQYF
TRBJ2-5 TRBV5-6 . CASSLWGGEETQYF
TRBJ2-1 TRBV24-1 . CATSVGMGGGPNEQFF
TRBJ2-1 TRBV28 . CASSLRRGHNEQFF
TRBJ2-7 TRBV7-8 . CASSLDWYRKEYEQYF
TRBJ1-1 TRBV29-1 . CSARQVPEKLNTEAFF
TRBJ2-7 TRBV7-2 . CASSLAPGSHEQYF
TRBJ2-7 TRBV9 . CASSSVDWEQYF
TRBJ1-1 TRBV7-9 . CASGGAENTEAFF
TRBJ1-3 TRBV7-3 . CASSLSGTAGNTIYF
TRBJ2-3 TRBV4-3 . CASSQDLPGSDTQYF
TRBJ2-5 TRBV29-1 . CSVEEYLERETQYF
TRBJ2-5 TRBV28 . CASSLSETKETQYF
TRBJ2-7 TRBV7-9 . CASSSLDGPSYEQYF
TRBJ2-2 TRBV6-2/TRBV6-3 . CASSFSPQGTAYTGELFF
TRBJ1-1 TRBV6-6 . CATSPPGNTEAFF
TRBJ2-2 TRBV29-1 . CSVEPGAANTGELFF
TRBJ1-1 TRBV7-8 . CASSPSAGKPNTEAFF
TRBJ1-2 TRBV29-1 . CSVPAGGYYGYTF
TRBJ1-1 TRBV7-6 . CASSLYTGETFF
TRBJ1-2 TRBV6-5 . CASSYYAGNYGYTF
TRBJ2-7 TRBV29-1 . CSVFKITGGNIYEQYF
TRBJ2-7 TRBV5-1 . CASSLEQGGYEQYF
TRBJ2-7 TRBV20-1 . CSATGGSYEQYF
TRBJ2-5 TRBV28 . CASSLSGGQETQYF
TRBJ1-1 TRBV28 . CASSAWRDTEAFF
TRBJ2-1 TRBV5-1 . CASSLDGLAAGNEQFF
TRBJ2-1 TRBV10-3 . CAILRPTNQQFF
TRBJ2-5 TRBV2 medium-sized CASSDWDTETQYF
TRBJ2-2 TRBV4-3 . CASSQAGTLNTGELFF
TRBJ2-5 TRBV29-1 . CSVEWGRGEETQYF
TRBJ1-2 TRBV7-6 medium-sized CASSSDRAPGYGYTF
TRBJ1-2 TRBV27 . CASSSGHYGYTF
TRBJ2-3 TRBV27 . CASSLVGEGGTDTQYF